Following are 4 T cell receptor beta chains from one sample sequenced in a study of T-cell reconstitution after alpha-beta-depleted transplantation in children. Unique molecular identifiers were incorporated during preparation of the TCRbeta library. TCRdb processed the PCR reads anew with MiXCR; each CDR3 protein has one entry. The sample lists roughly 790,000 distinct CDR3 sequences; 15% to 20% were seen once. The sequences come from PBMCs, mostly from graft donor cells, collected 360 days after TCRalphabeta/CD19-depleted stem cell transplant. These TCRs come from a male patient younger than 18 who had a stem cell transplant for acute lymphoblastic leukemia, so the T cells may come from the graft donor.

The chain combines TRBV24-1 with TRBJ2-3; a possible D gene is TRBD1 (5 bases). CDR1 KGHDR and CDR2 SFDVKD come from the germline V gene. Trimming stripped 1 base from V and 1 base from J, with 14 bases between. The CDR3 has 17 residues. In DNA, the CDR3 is TGTGCCACCAGTGATTTCCAGACAGACCCCGGCACAGATACGCAGTATTTT. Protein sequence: CATSDFQTDPGTDTQYF.

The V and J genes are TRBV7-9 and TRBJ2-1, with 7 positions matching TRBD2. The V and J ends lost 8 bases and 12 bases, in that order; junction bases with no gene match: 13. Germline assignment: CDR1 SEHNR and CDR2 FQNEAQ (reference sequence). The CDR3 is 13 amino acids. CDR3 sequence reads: CASLASGKAVQFF. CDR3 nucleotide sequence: TGTGCCAGCCTTGCCAGCGGGAAAGCAGTGCAGTTCTTC.

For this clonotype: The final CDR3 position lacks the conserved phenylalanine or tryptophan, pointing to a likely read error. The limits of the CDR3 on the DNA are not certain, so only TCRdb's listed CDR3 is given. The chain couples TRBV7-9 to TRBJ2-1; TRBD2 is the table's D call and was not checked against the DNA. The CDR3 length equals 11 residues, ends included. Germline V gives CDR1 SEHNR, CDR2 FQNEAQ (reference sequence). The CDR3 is CASSLDGRNIL.

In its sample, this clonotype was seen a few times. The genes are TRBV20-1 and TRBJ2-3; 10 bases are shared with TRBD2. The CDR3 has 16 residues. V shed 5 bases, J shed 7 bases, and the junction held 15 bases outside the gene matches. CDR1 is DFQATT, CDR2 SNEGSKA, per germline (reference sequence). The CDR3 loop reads CSAYKSLAGVSNTQYF. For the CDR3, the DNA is TGCAGTGCTTATAAGTCTCTAGCGGGAGTCTCAAATACGCAGTATTTT.